This entry lists 10 T cell receptor beta chains sequenced from one sample in a study of blood T cell repertoires in COVID-19. Some clones are missing from TCRdb's copy, which holds only in-frame ones; the method was immunoSEQ multiplex PCR. The sample consists of hundreds of thousands of clones, around nine tenths of them appearing once. Material: PBMCs or T cells enriched from blood (not recorded which). The receptors were sampled from a woman aged 18-29 years who had been exposed to COVID-19.

This clone came up a few times. The chain uses TRBV5-4 and TRBJ2-7; the match to TRBD1 covers 8 bases. The germline V gene has CDR1 SGHNT and CDR2 YYREEE (reference sequence). The V segment lost 3 bases and the J segment 2 bases; nucleotides outside the gene matches: 7. CDR3 length: 15 residues. CDR3 loop: CASSYYGTGTYEQYF. The CDR3 coding sequence is TGTGCCAGCAGCTACTACGGGACAGGAACCTACGAGCAGTACTTC.

The CDR3 spells CASSQGGRVTQYF. CDR3 sequence (DNA): TGTGCCAGCAGCCAAGGAGGGAGGGTTACGCAGTATTTT. This chain connects TRBV3-1 (or the pseudogene TRBV3-2) to TRBJ2-3; TRBD2 matches at 7 bases. CDR1 LGHDT and CDR2 YNNKEL come from the germline V gene (reference sequence). V lost 1 base to trimming and J lost 8 bases; unmatched junction nucleotides: 3. The CDR3 spans 13 residues.

V gene TRBV2 combines with J gene TRBJ2-3; 12 positions match TRBD2. This CDR3 comprises 17 residues. Germline loops: CDR1 SNHLY, CDR2 FYNNEI. With 1 base clipped from V and 4 bases from J, the junction kept 6 bases outside the gene matches. CDR3 residues: CASSEGLAGGRSDTQYF. The DNA of the CDR3 is TGTGCCAGCAGTGAAGGTCTAGCGGGGGGGCGATCAGATACGCAGTATTTT.

The J gene is TRBJ2-2, the V gene TRBV19, with 13 positions matching TRBD2. From germline, CDR1 is LNHDA and CDR2 SQIVND (reference sequence). V dropped 4 bases and J dropped 3; count of bases not matched to a gene: 5. This CDR3 has 17 amino acids. CDR3 DNA sequence: TGTGCCAGTAGTAAACGGACTAGCGGGAGATACACCGGGGAGCTGTTTTTT. This translates into CASSKRTSGRYTGELFF.

The chain carries TRBV6-4 and TRBJ1-6; D is ambiguous. The V end was cut by 6 bases, the J end by 5 bases, with 17 bases between. CDR3 length: 16 amino acids. Looked up from germline, CDR1 is MRHNA and CDR2 is SNTAGT. CDR3 in DNA: TGTGCCAGCAGAGCGGACCCAGGCACCGATAATTCACCCCTCCACTTT. Protein: CASRADPGTDNSPLHF.

This clone turned up a few times. This chain links TRBV10-1 with TRBJ2-7, with a possible D match to TRBD2 (6 bases). Per germline, CDR1 WNHNN and CDR2 SYGVQD (reference sequence). V lost 5 bases and J lost 4, with 18 bases in between. The CDR3 is made up of 15 amino acids. DNA for the CDR3: TGCGCCAGCAGTCCCCAGACGGACGGGGGATACGAGCAGTACTTC. Amino acids: CASSPQTDGGYEQYF.

The V call is TRBV21-1, the J call TRBJ1-1; whether TRBD1, the table's D call, matches the DNA was not checked. TRBV21-1 counts as a pseudogene. This CDR3 has 18 residues. CDR3 sequence: CASRILWDRAVGNTEAFF. Written as DNA, the CDR3 is TGTGCCAGCAGAATTCTTTGGGACAGGGCGGTCGGGAACACTGAAGCTTTCTTT.

This clone was seen only a few times. The chain recombines TRBV7-9 with TRBJ1-2, with 7 bases identical to TRBD1. Germline trimming cut 5 bases from V and 0 bases from J; bases unmatched to any gene: 3. The CDR3 covers 14 residues. Germline assignment: CDR1 SEHNR and CDR2 FQNEAQ (reference sequence). CDR3 protein: CASSRTGANYGYTF. CDR3 bases: TGTGCCAGCAGCCGGACAGGAGCTAACTATGGCTACACCTTC.

The rearrangement links TRBV27 to TRBJ2-7, with D possibly being TRBD2 (6 bases). Trimming took off 3 bases at V and 3 bases at J, with 18 bases between the two ends. Germline V lookup: CDR1 MNHEY, CDR2 SMNVEV (reference sequence). This CDR3 region has 16 residues. The CDR3 DNA is TGTGCCAGCAGTTTCGGGGTGGGGGGTTTTTACTACGAGCAGTACTTC. It specifies CASSFGVGGFYYEQYF.

The gene calls are TRBV11-3 and TRBJ1-1; D is unclear. The CDR3 sequence is 13 residues long. The germline V gene encodes CDR1 SGHNT and CDR2 YENEEA. Trimming cost V 3 bases and J 3 bases, with 8 bases left between them. CDR3 in DNA: TGTGCCAGCAGCTTTACGAGGGACACTGAAGCTTTCTTT. This encodes CASSFTRDTEAFF.